The following is a TCR beta chain sequence with its context. The sample comes from a study of blood T cell repertoires in COVID-19. Study background: Sites in the United States, Italy and Spain provided acute and convalescent COVID-19 samples. Sample material is recorded as cDNA or gDNA derived from T cells, B-cell-depleted T cells, or PBMCs.

Study processing details: Quantification of nucleated cells was approximated via reference gene primer amplification. The assay was immunoSEQ multiplex PCR, and TCRdb's table has in-frame clones only and misses some. Clone size and V and J calls were adopted from that table, with D and trimming inferred from the DNA. The sample records around 230,000 clones, about nine tenths being singletons. CDR3 length: 20 residues. The germline gives CDR1 KGHSH, CDR2 LQKENI. Trimming left V 0 bases short and J 5 bases short, with 26 bases between. The receptor comes from a man aged 30 to 39 who had recovered from COVID-19. Sequenced: peripheral blood. The V and J genes are TRBV18 and TRBJ2-1; tentatively, D is TRBD1 (5 bases). The CDR3 region has the DNA TGTGCCAGCTCACCACCGTATTTGGGGCCAGGGCAAAATTCCCACAATGAGCAGTTCTTC. Residues: CASSPPYLGPGQNSHNEQFF.